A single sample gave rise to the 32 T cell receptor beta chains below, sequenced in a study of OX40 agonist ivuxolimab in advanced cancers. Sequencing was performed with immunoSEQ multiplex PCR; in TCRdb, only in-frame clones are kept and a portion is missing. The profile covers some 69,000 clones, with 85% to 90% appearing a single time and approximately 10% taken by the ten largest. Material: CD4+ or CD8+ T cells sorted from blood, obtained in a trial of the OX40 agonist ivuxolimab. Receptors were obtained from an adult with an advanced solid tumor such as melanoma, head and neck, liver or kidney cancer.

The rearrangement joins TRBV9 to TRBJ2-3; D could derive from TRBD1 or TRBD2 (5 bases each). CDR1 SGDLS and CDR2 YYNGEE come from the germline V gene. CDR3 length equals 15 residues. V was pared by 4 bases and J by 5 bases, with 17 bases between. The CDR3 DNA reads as TGTGCCAGCAGCCTCCGGGGAGACAGAATAGATACGCAGTATTTT. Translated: CASSLRGDRIDTQYF. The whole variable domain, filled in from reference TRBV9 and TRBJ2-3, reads DSGVTQTPKHLITATGQRVTLRCSPRSGDLSVYWYQQSLDQGLQFLIQYYNGEERAKGNILERFSAQQFPDLHSELNLSSLELGDSALYFCASSLRGDRIDTQYFGPGTRLTVL.

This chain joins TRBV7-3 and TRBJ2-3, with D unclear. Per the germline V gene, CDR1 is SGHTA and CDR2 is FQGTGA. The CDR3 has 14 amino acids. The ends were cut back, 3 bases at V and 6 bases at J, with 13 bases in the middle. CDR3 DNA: TGTGCCAGCAGCTTTTCGGCGGCAGTGGATACGCAGTATTTT. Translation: CASSFSAAVDTQYF.

CDR3 protein: CASSKLAGVGETQYF. The CDR3 DNA follows: TGTGCCAGCAGCAAGTTAGCGGGAGTAGGAGAGACCCAGTACTTC. The chain carries TRBV7-8 and TRBJ2-5, with TRBD2 matching 9 bases. V shed 5 bases, J shed 4 bases, and the junction held 8 bases outside the gene matches. Per germline, CDR1 SGHVS and CDR2 FQNEAQ. CDR3 length: 15 residues. Filled out from reference TRBV7-8 and TRBJ2-5, the complete variable domain reads GAGVSQSPRYKVAKRGQDVALRCDPISGHVSLFWYQQALGQGPEFLTYFQNEAQLDKSGLPSDRFFAERPEGSVSTLKIQRTQQEDSAVYLCASSKLAGVGETQYFGPGTRLLVL.

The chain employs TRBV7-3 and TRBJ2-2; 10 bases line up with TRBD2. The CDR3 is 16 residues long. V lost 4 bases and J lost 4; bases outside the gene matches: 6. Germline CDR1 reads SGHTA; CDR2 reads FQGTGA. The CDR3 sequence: CASSSLAGVITGELFF. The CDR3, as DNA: TGTGCCAGCAGCTCCCTAGCGGGAGTGATCACCGGGGAGCTGTTTTTT. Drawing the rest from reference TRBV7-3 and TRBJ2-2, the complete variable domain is GAGVSQTPSNKVTEKGKYVELRCDPISGHTALYWYRQSLGQGPEFLIYFQGTGAADDSGLPNDRFFAVRPEGSVSTLKIQRTERGDSAVYLCASSSLAGVITGELFFGEGSRLTVL.

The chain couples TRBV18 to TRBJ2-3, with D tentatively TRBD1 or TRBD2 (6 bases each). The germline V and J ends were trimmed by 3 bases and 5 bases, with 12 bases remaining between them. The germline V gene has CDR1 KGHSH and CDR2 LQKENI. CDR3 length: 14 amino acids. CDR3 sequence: CASSPRGTRDTQYF. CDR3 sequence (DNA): TGTGCCAGCTCACCGCGCGGGACAAGAGATACGCAGTATTTT.

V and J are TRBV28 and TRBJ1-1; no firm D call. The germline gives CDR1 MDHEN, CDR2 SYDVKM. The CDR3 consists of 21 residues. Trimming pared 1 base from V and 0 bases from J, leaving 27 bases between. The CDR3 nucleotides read TGTGCCAGCAGTTTATCCCTCAGGCCCCTCTTGGGCCGATCCATGAACACTGAAGCTTTCTTT. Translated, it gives CASSLSLRPLLGRSMNTEAFF.

As DNA, the CDR3 is TGTGCCAGTAGTATAAGTCCTGCCAGGAATACGCAGTATTTT. It yields the protein CASSISPARNTQYF. The V and J genes are TRBV19 and TRBJ2-3; D remains ambiguous. Trimming pared 2 bases from V and 7 bases from J, leaving 13 bases between. CDR1 LNHDA and CDR2 SQIVND come from the germline V gene (reference sequence). The CDR3 sequence is 14 residues long. Supplemented by reference TRBV19 and TRBJ2-3, the full variable domain reads DGGITQSPKYLFRKEGQNVTLSCEQNLNHDAMYWYRQDPGQGLRLIYYSQIVNDFQKGDIAEGYSVSREKKESFPLTVTSAQKNPTAFYLCASSISPARNTQYFGPGTRLTVL.

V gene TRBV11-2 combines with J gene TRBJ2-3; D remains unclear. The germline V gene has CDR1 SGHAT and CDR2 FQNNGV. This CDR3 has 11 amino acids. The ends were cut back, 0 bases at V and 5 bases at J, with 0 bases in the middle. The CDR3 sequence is CASSLEDTQYF. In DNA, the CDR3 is TGTGCCAGCAGCTTAGAAGATACGCAGTATTTT.

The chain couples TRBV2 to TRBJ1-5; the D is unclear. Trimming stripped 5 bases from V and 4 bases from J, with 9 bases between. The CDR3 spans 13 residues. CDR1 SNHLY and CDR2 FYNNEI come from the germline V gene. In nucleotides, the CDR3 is TGTGCCAGCAGTTACACGACGAATCAGCCCCAGCATTTT. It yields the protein CASSYTTNQPQHF.

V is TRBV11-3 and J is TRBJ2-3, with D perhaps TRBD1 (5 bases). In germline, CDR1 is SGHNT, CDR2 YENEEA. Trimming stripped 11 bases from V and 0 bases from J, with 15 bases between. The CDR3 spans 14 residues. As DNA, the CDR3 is TGTGCCGGGGCTCTACTGCCTAGCACAGATACGCAGTATTTT. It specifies CAGALLPSTDTQYF.

As DNA, the CDR3 is TGCGCCAGCAGCTTAAGGGACTGGCAAGAGACCCAGTACTTC. This translates into CASSLRDWQETQYF. V and J are TRBV5-1 and TRBJ2-5; D is possibly TRBD2 (6 bases). Trimming left V 2 bases short and J 2 bases short, with 10 bases between. Germline CDR1 reads SGHRS; CDR2 reads YFSETQ. This CDR3 has 14 amino acids.

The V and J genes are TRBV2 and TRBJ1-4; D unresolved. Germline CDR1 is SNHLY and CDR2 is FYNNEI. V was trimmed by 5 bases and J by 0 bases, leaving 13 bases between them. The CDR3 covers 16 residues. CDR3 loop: CASSLRHPATNEKLFF. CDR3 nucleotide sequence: TGTGCCAGCAGTTTAAGACACCCGGCAACTAATGAAAAACTGTTTTTT.

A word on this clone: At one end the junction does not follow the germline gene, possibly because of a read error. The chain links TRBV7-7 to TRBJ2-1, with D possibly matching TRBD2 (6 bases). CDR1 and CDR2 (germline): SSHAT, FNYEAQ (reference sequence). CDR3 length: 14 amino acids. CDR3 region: CASSKIRDSNRQFF. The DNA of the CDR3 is TGTGCTAGCAGCAAAATCCGGGACTCCAACCGGCAGTTCTTC.

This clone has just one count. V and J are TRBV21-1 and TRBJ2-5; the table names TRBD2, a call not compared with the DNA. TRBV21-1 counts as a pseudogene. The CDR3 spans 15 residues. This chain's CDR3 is CASSGPGLLQETQYF. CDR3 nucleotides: TGTGCCAGCAGCGGGCCGGGACTACTGCAAGAGACCCAGTACTTC.

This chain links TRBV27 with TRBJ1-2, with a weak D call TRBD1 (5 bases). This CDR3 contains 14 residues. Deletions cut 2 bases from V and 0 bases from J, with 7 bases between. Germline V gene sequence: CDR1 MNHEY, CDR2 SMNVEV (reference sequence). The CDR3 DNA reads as TGTGCCAGCAGTTTACAGGGATCTAACTATGGCTACACCTTC. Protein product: CASSLQGSNYGYTF.

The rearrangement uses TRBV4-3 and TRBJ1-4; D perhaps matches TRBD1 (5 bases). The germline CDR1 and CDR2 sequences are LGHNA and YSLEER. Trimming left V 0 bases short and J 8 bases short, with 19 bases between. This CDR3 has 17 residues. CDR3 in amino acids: CASSQDRPPGRTEKLFF. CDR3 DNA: TGCGCCAGCAGCCAAGATAGGCCCCCGGGACGGACCGAAAAACTGTTTTTT.

CDR3 DNA: TGCGCCAGCAGCTACCCTAGCGGGAGGACCAATGAGCAGTTCTTC. This sequence encodes CASSYPSGRTNEQFF. This sequence joins TRBV5-1 and TRBJ2-1; 11 bases are shared with TRBD2. With 3 bases clipped from V and 6 bases from J, the junction kept 5 bases outside the gene matches. CDR1 is SGHRS, CDR2 YFSETQ, per germline. The CDR3 is 15 amino acids.

The CDR3 DNA is TGTGCCAGCAGGGACCCCGGACTAGCGGGAGGGTATGAGCAGTACTTC. It translates to CASRDPGLAGGYEQYF. The chain couples TRBV2 to TRBJ2-7; 15 nucleotides line up with TRBD2. Germline assignment: CDR1 SNHLY and CDR2 FYNNEI. V trimming: 6 bases; J trimming: 7 bases; junction bases outside the gene matches: 10. The CDR3 loop spans 16 amino acids.

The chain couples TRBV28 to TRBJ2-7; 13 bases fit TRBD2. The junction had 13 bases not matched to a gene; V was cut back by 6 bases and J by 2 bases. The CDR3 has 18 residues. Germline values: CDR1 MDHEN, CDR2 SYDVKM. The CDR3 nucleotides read TGTGCCAGCAGCCCGACTAGCGGGAGGACCTTTCCGACCTACGAGCAGTACTTC. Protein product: CASSPTSGRTFPTYEQYF.

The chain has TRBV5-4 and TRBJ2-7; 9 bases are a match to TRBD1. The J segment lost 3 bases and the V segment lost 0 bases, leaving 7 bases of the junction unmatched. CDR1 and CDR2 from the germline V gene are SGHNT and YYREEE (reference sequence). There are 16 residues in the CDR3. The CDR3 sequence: CASSLEIGTGSYEQYF. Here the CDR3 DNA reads TGTGCCAGCAGCTTGGAGATAGGGACAGGGAGCTACGAGCAGTACTTC. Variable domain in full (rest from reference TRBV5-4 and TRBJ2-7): ETGVTQSPTHLIKTRGQQVTLRCSSQSGHNTVSWYQQALGQGPQFIFQYYREEENGRGNFPPRFSGLQFPNYSSELNVNALELDDSALYLCASSLEIGTGSYEQYFGPGTRLTVT.

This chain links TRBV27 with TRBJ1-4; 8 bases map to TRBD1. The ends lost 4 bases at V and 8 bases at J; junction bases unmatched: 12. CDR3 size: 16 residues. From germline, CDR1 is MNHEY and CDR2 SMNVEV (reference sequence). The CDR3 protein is CASSYQQGGRREKLFF. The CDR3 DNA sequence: TGTGCCAGCAGTTACCAACAGGGGGGTAGAAGAGAAAAACTGTTTTTT. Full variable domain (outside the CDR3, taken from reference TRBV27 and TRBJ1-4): EAQVTQNPRYLITVTGKKLTVTCSQNMNHEYMSWYRQDPGLGLRQIYYSMNVEVTDKGDVPEGYKVSRKEKRNFPLILESPSPNQTSLYFCASSYQQGGRREKLFFGSGTQLSVL.

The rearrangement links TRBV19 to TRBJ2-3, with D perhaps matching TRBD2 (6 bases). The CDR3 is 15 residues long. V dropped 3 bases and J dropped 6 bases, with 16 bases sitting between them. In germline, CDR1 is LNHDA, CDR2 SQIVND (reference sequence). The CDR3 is CASSISGPTMDTQYF. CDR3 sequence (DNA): TGTGCCAGTAGTATTAGCGGCCCAACAATGGATACGCAGTATTTT.

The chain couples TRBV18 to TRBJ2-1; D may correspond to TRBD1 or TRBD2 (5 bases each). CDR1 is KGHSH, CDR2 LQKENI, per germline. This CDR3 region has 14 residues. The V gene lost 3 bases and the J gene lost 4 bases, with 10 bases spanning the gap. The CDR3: CASSPWDGYNEQFF. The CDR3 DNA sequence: TGTGCCAGCTCACCTTGGGACGGATACAATGAGCAGTTCTTC.

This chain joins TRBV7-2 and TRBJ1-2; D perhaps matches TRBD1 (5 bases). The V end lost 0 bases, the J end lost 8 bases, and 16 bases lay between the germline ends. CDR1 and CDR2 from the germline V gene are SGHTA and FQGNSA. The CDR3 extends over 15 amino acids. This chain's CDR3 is CASSLASGRVGGYTF. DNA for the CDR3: TGTGCCAGCAGCTTAGCTTCAGGGAGGGTAGGGGGCTACACCTTC.

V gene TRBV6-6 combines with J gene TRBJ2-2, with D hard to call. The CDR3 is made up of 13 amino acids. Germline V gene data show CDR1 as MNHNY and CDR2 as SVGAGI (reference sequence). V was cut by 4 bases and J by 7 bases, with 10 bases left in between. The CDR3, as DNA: TGTGCCAGCAGTTTTCGACATCTCGGGGAGCTGTTTTTT. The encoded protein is CASSFRHLGELFF.

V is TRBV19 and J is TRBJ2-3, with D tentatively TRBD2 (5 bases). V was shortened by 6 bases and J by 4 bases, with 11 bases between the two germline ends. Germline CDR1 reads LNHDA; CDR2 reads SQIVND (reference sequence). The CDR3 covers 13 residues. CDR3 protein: CASSNSGADTQYF. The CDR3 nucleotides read TGTGCCAGTAGCAACAGCGGTGCAGATACGCAGTATTTT.

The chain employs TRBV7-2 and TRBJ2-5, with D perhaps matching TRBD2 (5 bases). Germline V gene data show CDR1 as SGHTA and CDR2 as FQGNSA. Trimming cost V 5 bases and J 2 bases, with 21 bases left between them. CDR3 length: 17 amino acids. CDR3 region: CASSRTPGFAAQETQYF. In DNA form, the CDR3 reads TGTGCCAGCAGCAGAACTCCGGGGTTCGCCGCACAAGAGACCCAGTACTTC.

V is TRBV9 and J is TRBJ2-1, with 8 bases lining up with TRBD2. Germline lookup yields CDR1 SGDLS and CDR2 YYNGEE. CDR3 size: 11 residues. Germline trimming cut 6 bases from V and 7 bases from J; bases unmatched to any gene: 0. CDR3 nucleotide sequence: TGTGCCAGCACGGGGGGGAATGAGCAGTTCTTC. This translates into CASTGGNEQFF.

The DNA of the CDR3 is TGTGCCAGCAGCGTAACTCCCGAGGGGGAAGCTTTCTTT. It translates to CASSVTPEGEAFF. The chain joins TRBV9 to TRBJ1-1; tentatively, D is TRBD1 (5 bases). Trimming left V 1 base short and J 8 bases short, with 12 bases between. Germline CDR1 SGDLS, CDR2 YYNGEE. CDR3 length equals 13 residues.

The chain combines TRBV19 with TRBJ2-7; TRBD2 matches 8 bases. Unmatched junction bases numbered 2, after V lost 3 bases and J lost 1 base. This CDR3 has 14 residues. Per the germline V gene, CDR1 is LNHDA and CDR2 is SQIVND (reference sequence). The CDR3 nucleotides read TGTGCCAGTAGTATGGCTAGCGGGTCCTACGAGCAGTACTTC. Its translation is CASSMASGSYEQYF. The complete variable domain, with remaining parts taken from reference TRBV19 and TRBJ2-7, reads DGGITQSPKYLFRKEGQNVTLSCEQNLNHDAMYWYRQDPGQGLRLIYYSQIVNDFQKGDIAEGYSVSREKKESFPLTVTSAQKNPTAFYLCASSMASGSYEQYFGPGTRLTVT.

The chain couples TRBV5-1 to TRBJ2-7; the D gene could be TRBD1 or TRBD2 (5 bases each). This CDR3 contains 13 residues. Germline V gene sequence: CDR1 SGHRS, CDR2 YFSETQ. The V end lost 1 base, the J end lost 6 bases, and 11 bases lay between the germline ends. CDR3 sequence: CASSLSQGREQYF. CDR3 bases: TGCGCCAGCAGCTTGAGTCAGGGACGCGAGCAGTACTTC.

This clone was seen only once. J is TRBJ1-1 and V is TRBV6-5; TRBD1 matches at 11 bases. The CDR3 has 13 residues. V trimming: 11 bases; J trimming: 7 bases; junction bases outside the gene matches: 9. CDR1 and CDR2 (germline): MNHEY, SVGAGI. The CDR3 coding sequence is TGTGCCTGTAGGACAGGGGGCGGTGGTGAAGCTTTCTTT. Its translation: CACRTGGGGEAFF.